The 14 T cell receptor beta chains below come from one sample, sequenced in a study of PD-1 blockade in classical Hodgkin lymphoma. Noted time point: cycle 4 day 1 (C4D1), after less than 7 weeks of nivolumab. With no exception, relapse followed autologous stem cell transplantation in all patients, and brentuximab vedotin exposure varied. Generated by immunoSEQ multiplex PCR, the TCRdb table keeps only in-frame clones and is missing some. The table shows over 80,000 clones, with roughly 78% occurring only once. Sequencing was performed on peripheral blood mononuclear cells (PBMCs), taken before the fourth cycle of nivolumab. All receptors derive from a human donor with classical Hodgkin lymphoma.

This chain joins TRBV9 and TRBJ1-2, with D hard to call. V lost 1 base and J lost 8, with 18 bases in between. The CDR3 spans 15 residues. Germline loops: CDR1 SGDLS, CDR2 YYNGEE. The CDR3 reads CASSVNMEPAAGYTF. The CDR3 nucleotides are TGTGCCAGCAGCGTAAATATGGAGCCCGCGGCAGGCTACACCTTC. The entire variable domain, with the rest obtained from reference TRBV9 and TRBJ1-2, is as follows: DSGVTQTPKHLITATGQRVTLRCSPRSGDLSVYWYQQSLDQGLQFLIQYYNGEERAKGNILERFSAQQFPDLHSELNLSSLELGDSALYFCASSVNMEPAAGYTFGSGTRLTVV.

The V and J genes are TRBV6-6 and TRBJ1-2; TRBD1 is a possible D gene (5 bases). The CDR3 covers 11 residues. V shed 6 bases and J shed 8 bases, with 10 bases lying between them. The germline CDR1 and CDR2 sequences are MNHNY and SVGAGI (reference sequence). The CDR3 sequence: CASRGDRGYTF. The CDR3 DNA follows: TGTGCCAGCAGGGGGGATCGAGGCTACACCTTC.

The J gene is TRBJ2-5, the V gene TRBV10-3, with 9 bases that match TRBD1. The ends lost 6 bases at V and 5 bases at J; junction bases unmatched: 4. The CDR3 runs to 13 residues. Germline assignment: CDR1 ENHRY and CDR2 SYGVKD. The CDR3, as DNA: TGTGCCATCAGCCGGGACAGGGTTGAGACCCAGTACTTC. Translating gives CAISRDRVETQYF.

CDR3 in amino acids: CASSQGRRGDGYTF. As DNA, the CDR3 is TGTGCCAGCAGCCAAGGGCGTAGGGGGGATGGCTACACCTTC. This sequence joins TRBV4-2 and TRBJ1-2; TRBD1 might be the D (6 bases). Trimming cost V 1 base and J 6 bases, with 12 bases left between them. Per the germline V gene, CDR1 is LGHNA and CDR2 is YNFKEQ. CDR3 length: 14 residues.

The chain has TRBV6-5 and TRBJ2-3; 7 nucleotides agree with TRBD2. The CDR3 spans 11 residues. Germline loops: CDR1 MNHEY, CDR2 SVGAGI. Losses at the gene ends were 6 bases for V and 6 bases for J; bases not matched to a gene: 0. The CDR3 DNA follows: TGTGCCAGCAGGCGGGGGGATACGCAGTATTTT. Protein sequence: CASRRGDTQYF.

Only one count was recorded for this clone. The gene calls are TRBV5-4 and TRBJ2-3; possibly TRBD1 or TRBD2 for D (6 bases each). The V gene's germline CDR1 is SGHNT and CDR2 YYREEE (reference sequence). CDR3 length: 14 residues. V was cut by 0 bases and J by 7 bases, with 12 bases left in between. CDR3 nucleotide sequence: TGTGCCAGCAGCTTGGCGGGGGCCCCCAATACGCAGTATTTT. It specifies CASSLAGAPNTQYF.

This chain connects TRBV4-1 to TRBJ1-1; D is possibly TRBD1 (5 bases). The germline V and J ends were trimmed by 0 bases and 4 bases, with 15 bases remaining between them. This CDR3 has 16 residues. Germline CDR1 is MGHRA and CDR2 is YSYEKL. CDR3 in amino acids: CASSQDYGGVGTEAFF. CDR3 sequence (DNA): TGCGCCAGCAGCCAAGATTACGGAGGGGTAGGCACTGAAGCTTTCTTT.

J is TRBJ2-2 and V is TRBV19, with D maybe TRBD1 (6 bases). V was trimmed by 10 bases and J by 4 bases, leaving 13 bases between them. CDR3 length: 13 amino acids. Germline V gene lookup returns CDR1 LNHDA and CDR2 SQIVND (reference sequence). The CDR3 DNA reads TGTGCCACCCTCGGCAGGGGCACCGGGGAGCTGTTTTTT. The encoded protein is CATLGRGTGELFF. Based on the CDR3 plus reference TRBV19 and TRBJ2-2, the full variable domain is DGGITQSPKYLFRKEGQNVTLSCEQNLNHDAMYWYRQDPGQGLRLIYYSQIVNDFQKGDIAEGYSVSREKKESFPLTVTSAQKNPTAFYLCATLGRGTGELFFGEGSRLTVL.

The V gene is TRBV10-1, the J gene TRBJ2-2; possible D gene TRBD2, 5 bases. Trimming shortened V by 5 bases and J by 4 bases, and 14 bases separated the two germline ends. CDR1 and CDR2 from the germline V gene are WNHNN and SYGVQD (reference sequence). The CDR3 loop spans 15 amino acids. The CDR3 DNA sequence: TGCGCCAGCAGTAGGATCCGGGATCCCACCGGGGAGCTGTTTTTT. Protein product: CASSRIRDPTGELFF.

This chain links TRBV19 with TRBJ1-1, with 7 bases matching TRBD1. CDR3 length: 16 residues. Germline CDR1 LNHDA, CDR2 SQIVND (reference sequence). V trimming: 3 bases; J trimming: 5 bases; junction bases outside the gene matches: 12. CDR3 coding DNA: TGTGCCAGTAGTATCGGGGGGACAGCTCTTATTACTGAAGCTTTCTTT. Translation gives CASSIGGTALITEAFF.

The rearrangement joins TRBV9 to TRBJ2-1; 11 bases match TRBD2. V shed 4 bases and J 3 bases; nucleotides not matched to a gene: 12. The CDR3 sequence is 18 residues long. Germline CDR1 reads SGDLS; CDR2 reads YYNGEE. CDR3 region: CASSFQTSGNRVYNEQFF. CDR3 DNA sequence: TGTGCCAGCAGCTTCCAGACTAGCGGGAACAGGGTCTACAATGAGCAGTTCTTC.

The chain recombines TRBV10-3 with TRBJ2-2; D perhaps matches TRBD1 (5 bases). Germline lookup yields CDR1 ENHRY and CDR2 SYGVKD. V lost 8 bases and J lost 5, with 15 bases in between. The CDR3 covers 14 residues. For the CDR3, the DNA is TGTGCCATCGGGGCCCCCCCGGAGACCGGGGAGCTGTTTTTT. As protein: CAIGAPPETGELFF.

The CDR3 DNA follows: TGCGCCAGCAGTGATTCGGCCAGGGCTGGTGAGACCCAGTACTTC. Translation gives CASSDSARAGETQYF. V and J are TRBV5-1 and TRBJ2-5; weak D call: TRBD1 (5 bases). Trimming shortened V by 5 bases and J by 5 bases, and 19 bases separated the two germline ends. The CDR3 contains 15 residues. The germline CDR1 and CDR2 sequences are SGHRS and YFSETQ.

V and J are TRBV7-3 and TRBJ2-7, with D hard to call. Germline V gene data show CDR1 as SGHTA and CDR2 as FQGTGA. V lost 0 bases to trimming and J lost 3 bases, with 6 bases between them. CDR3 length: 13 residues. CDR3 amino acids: CASSLTGGYEQYF. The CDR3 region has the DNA TGTGCCAGCAGCTTAACAGGCGGCTACGAGCAGTACTTC. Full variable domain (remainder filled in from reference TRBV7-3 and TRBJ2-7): GAGVSQTPSNKVTEKGKYVELRCDPISGHTALYWYRQSLGQGPEFLIYFQGTGAADDSGLPNDRFFAVRPEGSVSTLKIQRTERGDSAVYLCASSLTGGYEQYFGPGTRLTVT.